A selection of T cell receptor beta chains follows, all from one sample in a study of human T cells and chemical hapten exposure. Each CDR3 protein gets one entry after TCRdb re-called the RACE reads with MiXCR. The sample includes about 120,000 distinct CDR3 sequences, roughly an eighth of them seen just once. This material consisted of whole blood, taken in connection with sensitization to the hapten diphenylcyclopropenone (DPC). Receptor source: a man between 18 and 29 years old with alopecia areata. Some clones in this sample may be carry-over from other donors' samples. Each CDR3 is given with its conserved first and last residue. Fields, in order: J gene, V gene, clone size, D gene, CDR3 DNA, CDR3 protein. The D gene is left open where the match is weak. Size is omitted from some rows. Given values are once, few, many or a class for expanded clones.

>TRBJ2-7|TRBV28|.|.
TGTGCCAGCAGTCTGCTACAGTACGAGCAGTACTTC
CASSLLQYEQYF
>TRBJ2-5|TRBV6-2/TRBV6-3|many|.
TGTGCCAGCACCCAACCGGAAAGTTTTGTGAAGACCCAGTACTTC
CASTQPESFVKTQYF
>TRBJ1-1|TRBV7-7|many|.
TGTGCCAGCAGCTCCGACATGAACACTGAAGCTTTCTTT
CASSSDMNTEAFF
>TRBJ2-3|TRBV28|few|TRBD1
TGTGCCAGCAGTTCCGGGACAGGGCAGTATTTT
CASSSGTGQYF
>TRBJ1-1|TRBV2|many|TRBD1
TGTGCCAGCAGGGGACAGGGGCTTCTTATGAACACTGAAGCTTTCTTT
CASRGQGLLMNTEAFF
>TRBJ1-1|TRBV6-2/TRBV6-3|.|.
TGTGCCAGCAGTTACAGGTCTACCACTGAAGCTTTCTTT
CASSYRSTTEAFF
>TRBJ1-6|TRBV3-1|few|.
TGTGCCAGCAGCCAGACGACAGGATTCTCACCCCTCCACTTT
CASSQTTGFSPLHF
>TRBJ2-7|TRBV12-3/TRBV12-4|once|.
TGTGCCAGCAGTCTCACCTCAGGACGCTACGAGCAGTACTTC
CASSLTSGRYEQYF
>TRBJ2-5|TRBV7-2|.|.
TGTGCCAGCAGCTACTACGGAGCCGAGACCCAGTACTTC
CASSYYGAETQYF
>TRBJ1-5|TRBV19|.|.
TGTGCCAGTAGTACCCAGGTCTTAATCGGGCAGCCCCAGCATTTT
CASSTQVLIGQPQHF
>TRBJ1-1|TRBV11-2|many|TRBD1
TGTGCCAGCAGCTTACGACAGGGGGTTGAAGCTTTCTTT
CASSLRQGVEAFF
>TRBJ2-2|TRBV7-3|few|.
TGTGCCAGCAGCTTTTCGGGCTCCGGGGAGCTGTTTTTT
CASSFSGSGELFF
>TRBJ1-1|TRBV18|few|TRBD1
TGTGCCAGCTCACCAACGCAGGGGGCTTACACTGAAGCTTTCTTT
CASSPTQGAYTEAFF
>TRBJ1-1|TRBV7-9|.|TRBD1
TGTGCCAGCAGCAGGGGACAGGGTTTCACTGAAGCTTTCTTT
CASSRGQGFTEAFF
>TRBJ2-3|TRBV3-1|few|.
TGTGCCAGCAGCCAGGGAGATACGCAGTATTTT
CASSQGDTQYF
>TRBJ2-4|TRBV7-8|few|.
TGTGCCAGCAGCTTAGCGCGGGCCAAAAACATTCAGTACTTC
CASSLARAKNIQYF
>TRBJ1-1|TRBV10-3|.|.
TGTGCCATCAGTGCCACCACAGGGATGAACACTGAAGCTTTCTTT
CAISATTGMNTEAFF
>TRBJ2-3|TRBV5-1|.|.
TGCGCCAGCAGCTTGCCGGTAACAGATACGCAGTATTTT
CASSLPVTDTQYF
>TRBJ1-5|TRBV29-1|once|TRBD1
TGCAGCATCGGGACAGGGACTCAGCCCCAGCATTTT
CSIGTGTQPQHF
>TRBJ1-2|TRBV6-2/TRBV6-3|.|.
TGTGCCAGCAGTTACGGGCGGAACTATGGCTACACCTTC
CASSYGRNYGYTF
>TRBJ1-6|TRBV18|few|.
TGTGCCAGCTCACCCAACATCGTGTCCTATAATTCACCCCTCCACTTT
CASSPNIVSYNSPLHF
>TRBJ1-2|TRBV11-2|.|.
TGTGCCAGCAGACGGATACAGGTCGGCTATGGCTACACCTTC
CASRRIQVGYGYTF
>TRBJ2-3|TRBV6-2/TRBV6-3|many|.
TGTGCCAGCACGGGGAGTTCTACAGATACGCAGTATTTT
CASTGSSTDTQYF
>TRBJ2-7|TRBV7-2|.|.
TGTGCCAGCAGCTTGCCCGACAAGATACTCTACGAGCAGTACTTC
CASSLPDKILYEQYF
>TRBJ2-2|TRBV5-4|.|.
TGTGCCAGCCCGTCGTTGGGGGATAACACCGGGGAGCTGTTTTTT
CASPSLGDNTGELFF
>TRBJ1-2|TRBV10-2|many|.
TGCGCCAGCAGTGGGACTTTAAGTTGGGGTGATGGCTACACCTTC
CASSGTLSWGDGYTF
>TRBJ2-2|TRBV2|.|TRBD1
TGTGCCAGCAGTATAACAGGGGCCTGGGGGGAGCTGTTTTTT
CASSITGAWGELFF
>TRBJ2-2|TRBV4-3|few|.
TGCGCCAGCAGCCAAGCTGCTTACACCGGGGAGCTGTTTTTT
CASSQAAYTGELFF
>TRBJ1-1|TRBV5-5|many|.
TGTGCCAGCAGCTTGGGGATTGTTACTGAAGCTTTCTTT
CASSLGIVTEAFF
>TRBJ1-1|TRBV7-2|.|.
TGTGCCAGCAGCTTAGGAGGGGGGGTTTTTGGGAACACTGAAGCTTTCTTT
CASSLGGGVFGNTEAFF
>TRBJ2-5|TRBV29-1|many|TRBD1
TGCAGCGAGGGGGACAGCCTCCTAGGGACCCAGTACTTC
CSEGDSLLGTQYF
>TRBJ1-4|TRBV29-1|.|.
TGCAGCGTTGAAGCCCAGGGGAGCGGTCGTGAAAAACTGTTTTTT
CSVEAQGSGREKLFF
>TRBJ2-1|TRBV27|.|.
TGTGCCAGCAGTAGGGGGGCCAGCTCCTACAATGAGCAGTTCTTC
CASSRGASSYNEQFF
>TRBJ1-1|TRBV5-1|.|.
TGCGCCAGCAGCTTCGCCCCCATGGGGAACACTGAAGCTTTCTTT
CASSFAPMGNTEAFF
>TRBJ2-5|TRBV3-1|.|TRBD2
TGTGCCAGCAGCCAAGTGGTAGCGGGGGGCGAGACCCAGTACTTC
CASSQVVAGGETQYF
>TRBJ2-3|TRBV20-1|.|.
TGCAGTGTTCAGGGGAGGGAGTGGTTCACAGATACGCAGTATTTT
CSVQGREWFTDTQYF
>TRBJ1-1|TRBV29-1|many|TRBD1
TGCAGCGTCCAGGTCCGGGACAGAAGTTTGAGATTGAAAACTGAAGCTTTCTTT
CSVQVRDRSLRLKTEAFF
>TRBJ1-2|TRBV4-3|few|.
TGCGCCAGCAGCCAAGACCCGGGCAGAAACTATGGCTACACCTTC
CASSQDPGRNYGYTF
>TRBJ1-5|TRBV2|few|TRBD1
TGTGCCAGCAGTGTGCGGACAGGGACTGGCCAGCCCCAGCATTTT
CASSVRTGTGQPQHF
>TRBJ2-5|TRBV7-2|.|.
TGTGCCAGCAGCTTAGCCGGCGGGTGCCAAGAGACCCAGTACTTC
CASSLAGGCQETQYF
>TRBJ1-1|TRBV7-2|few|.
TGTGCCAGCAGCTCACCATTCACTGAAGCTTTCTTT
CASSSPFTEAFF
>TRBJ2-7|TRBV5-1|.|TRBD1
TGCGCCAGCAGCACCCGGGACAGGGCCGACGAGCAGTACTTC
CASSTRDRADEQYF
>TRBJ2-3|TRBV6-1|few|.
TGTGCCAGCAGCTCGGCGGACAGACCCACAGATACGCAGTATTTT
CASSSADRPTDTQYF
>TRBJ2-5|TRBV28|.|.
TGTGCCAGCAGTTCGGGGGGCGACGGTCGGGAGACCCAGTACTTC
CASSSGGDGRETQYF
>TRBJ2-5|TRBV3-1|.|.
TGTGCCAGCAGCCCCCGGGAGCCGAAGGAGACCCAGTACTTC
CASSPREPKETQYF
>TRBJ2-7|TRBV12-3/TRBV12-4|many|.
TGTGCCAGCAGCCCCATGACACACCGCTCGTCCTACGAGCAGTACTTC
CASSPMTHRSSYEQYF
>TRBJ1-2|TRBV29-1|.|.
TGCAGCGTTGAAGCTGAGAACTATGGCTACACCTTC
CSVEAENYGYTF
>TRBJ1-4|TRBV6-6|.|.
TGTGCCAGCAGTTACAGGACTGACCTAACTAATGAAAAACTGTTTTTT
CASSYRTDLTNEKLFF
>TRBJ2-2|TRBV7-3|many|.
TGTGCCAGCAGCTTTCCTTTAGAGACCGGGGAGCTGTTTTTT
CASSFPLETGELFF